This TCR beta chain was obtained from a study of T cell responses to AZD1222 COVID-19 vaccine. Generated by immunoSEQ multiplex PCR, the TCRdb table keeps only in-frame clones and is missing some. Of over 110,000 clones in the sample, 85% to 95% were seen once. Overall study findings and caveats: Elevations in Spike-specific TCR breadth and depth followed administration of two AZD1222 doses. Every sample of the repertoires postdated the peak T cell response.

This CDR3 region has 12 residues. CDR1 and CDR2 from the germline V gene are GTSNPN and SVGIG (reference sequence). Trimming shortened V by 3 bases and J by 5 bases, and 8 bases separated the two germline ends. Of note for this clone: As yet, its antigen is unknown.

The starting material was peripheral blood, obtained on day 0 of AZD1222 vaccination. The rearrangement uses TRBV30 and TRBJ2-4; unclear D gene. The TCR was taken from an adult in good health. The DNA for the CDR3 is TGTGCCTGGAGCTTGGGCGAAAACATTCAGTACTTC. This encodes CAWSLGENIQYF.